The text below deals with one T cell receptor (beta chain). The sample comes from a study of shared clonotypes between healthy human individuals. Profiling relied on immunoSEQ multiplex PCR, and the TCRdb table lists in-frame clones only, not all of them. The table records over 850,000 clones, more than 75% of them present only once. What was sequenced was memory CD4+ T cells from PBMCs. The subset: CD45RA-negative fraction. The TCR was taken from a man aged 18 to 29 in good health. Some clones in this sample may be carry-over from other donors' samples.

CDR3 residues: CASSYSSTWNGYTF. Here the CDR3 DNA reads TGTGCCAGCAGTTACTCGAGTACATGGAATGGCTACACCTTC. V is TRBV6-5 and J is TRBJ1-2; no firm D call. Between the trimmed V and J ends, which lost 0 bases and 6 bases, there was a span of 11 bases. The length of the CDR3 is 14 residues. Germline lookup yields CDR1 MNHEY and CDR2 SVGAGI.